The rows below give T cell receptor beta chains drawn from one sample of a study of blood T cell repertoires in COVID-19. Sequenced by immunoSEQ multiplex PCR; TCRdb stores in-frame clones only, minus some. The sample consists of tens of thousands of clones, 84% of them appearing once. Sample: peripheral blood. Receptors were obtained from a man in his 60s with acute or convalescent COVID-19. CDR3s include the opening cysteine and the closing phenylalanine or tryptophan. The listing skips clone size in some rows; elsewhere it reads once, few, many or a size class.

TRBV24-1	NA	TRBJ2-1	CATSDPLARNEQFF
TRBV5-6	NA	TRBJ2-7	CASNKDREAYEQYF
TRBV6-1	NA	TRBJ1-1	CASSEDRAGFAAFF
TRBV7-8	NA	TRBJ2-7	CASSLYGTGGYEQYF
TRBV5-4	NA	TRBJ1-1	CATSPNTEAFF
TRBV7-2	NA	TRBJ2-1	CASSLAGGPYNEQFF
TRBV7-9	NA	TRBJ1-1	CASRGTENTEAFF
TRBV6-5	few	TRBJ1-2	CATFRAGAINGYTF
TRBV6-5	NA	TRBJ1-6	CASRIQGGTSPLHF
TRBV5-1	NA	TRBJ2-7	CASSLVGGSYEQYF
TRBV25-1	NA	TRBJ1-2	CASSLSGVGGYTF
TRBV30	NA	TRBJ2-7	CAWKCRGCNEQYF
TRBV7-3	NA	TRBJ2-3	CASSFGPDTQYF
TRBV4-1	NA	TRBJ1-5	CASSQEWRNQPQHF
TRBV7-2	NA	TRBJ2-2	CASSFVLGAGFGELFF
TRBV7-2	NA	TRBJ1-5	CASSSQTGGNQPQHF
TRBV2	NA	TRBJ1-4	CATRTMIEKLFF
TRBV19	NA	TRBJ2-6	CASSAMDRDSGANVLTF
TRBV11-3	NA	TRBJ1-1	CASSFSGTGANEAFF
TRBV9	NA	TRBJ2-3	CASSDHRLAQYF
TRBV9	NA	TRBJ2-5	CASSVVGGVQETQYF
TRBV6-5	NA	TRBJ1-5	CASTAGGGQPQHF
TRBV2	NA	TRBJ1-1	CASSARTGLEAFF
TRBV27	NA	TRBJ1-3	CASSLAGNTGNTIYF
TRBV12-5	NA	TRBJ2-1	CASGSPRLAGSYNEQFF
TRBV30	NA	TRBJ2-7	CAWSGQWDEQYF
TRBV6-5	NA	TRBJ1-1	CASSYSQNTEAFF
TRBV5-4	NA	TRBJ1-1	CASSPVFGGNTEAFF
TRBV4-3	NA	TRBJ2-3	CASSQDVGGTDTQYF
TRBV5-5	NA	TRBJ2-1	CASTPSGTGRYNEQFF
TRBV7-9	NA	TRBJ2-1	CASSPRWTSGSSSYNEQFF
TRBV7-3	few	TRBJ2-1	CASSLTLGGEQFF
TRBV4-1	once	TRBJ2-7	CASSQDGTGRGEQYF
TRBV18	NA	TRBJ2-1	CASSHSGLEGYNEQFF
TRBV30	NA	TRBJ1-1	CAWHSGQRNTEAFF
TRBV19	NA	TRBJ1-5	CASSPRVDQPQHF
TRBV5-1	NA	TRBJ2-5	CASSLGLGETQYF
TRBV13	NA	TRBJ2-7	CASSFLAGGHGEQYF
TRBV29-1	NA	TRBJ2-1	CSVSGQGGSYNEQFF
TRBV5-8	once	TRBJ1-1	CASSPMEGTEAFF
TRBV2	NA	TRBJ2-7	CASTMSGGFSYEQYF
TRBV12-3/TRBV12-4	NA	TRBJ1-1	CASSQQRYTEAFF
TRBV5-4	NA	TRBJ1-1	CASSATVPGGEAFF
TRBV3-1/TRBV3-2	NA	TRBJ1-5	CASSQGAGVQPQHF
TRBV18	NA	TRBJ2-7	CASSPTAFSYEQYF
TRBV6-6	once	TRBJ1-6	CASSARTGFNNSPLHF
TRBV29-1	NA	TRBJ1-2	CSVGQFDYGYTF
TRBV28	NA	TRBJ2-7	CASRPTGTGSYEQYF
TRBV5-1	NA	TRBJ1-2	CASSPTWDRGYGYTF
TRBV3-1/TRBV3-2	NA	TRBJ2-7	CASSQGGGSSYEQYF
TRBV6-5	NA	TRBJ1-1	CASGRDGEAFF
TRBV18	NA	TRBJ2-7	CASSPGGTVEQYF